The TCR beta chain under discussion was sequenced for a study of blood T cell repertoires in COVID-19. At the level of the study: From the United States, Italy and Spain came samples of acute and convalescent COVID-19. PBMCs, B-cell-depleted T cells, or T cells were the source of the cDNA or gDNA that made up the material.

Germline V gene lookup returns CDR1 MNHEY and CDR2 SVGAGI. CDR3 length: 12 residues. The V gene lost 2 bases and the J gene lost 11 bases, with 12 bases spanning the gap. Per the authors' pipeline: Reference gene primer amplification yielded estimated nucleated cell counts. Method: immunoSEQ multiplex PCR; TCRdb's copy keeps in-frame clones and lacks some. Clone size and the V and J calls come from that table; the DNA yielded D and trimming. This table has around 80,000 clones, approximately 80% appearing once. Only one count was recorded for this clone. This receptor was taken from a woman of 80 years or more with acute or convalescent COVID-19. Specimen: peripheral blood. The J gene is TRBJ1-1, the V gene TRBV6-5, with TRBD1 as a possible D gene (6 bases). CDR3 protein: CASSYRGQAAFF. The CDR3 DNA reads as TGTGCCAGCAGTTACAGGGGACAAGCGGCTTTCTTT.